This T cell receptor beta chain was documented in a study of T cells in Graves' hyperthyroidism and ophthalmopathy. This clonotype has only a few counts. The ends lost 1 base at V and 2 bases at J; junction bases unmatched: 8. The CDR3 covers 16 residues. Looked up from germline, CDR1 is SQVTM and CDR2 is ANQGSEA. RNA transcripts gave rise to amplified TCR beta CDR3 regions. During a first-round RT-PCR of the TCR CDR3, the HTBI primer set was used. One entry per CDR3 protein, called by TCRdb with MiXCR from the multiplex PCR reads. This sample yields 300,000 to 450,000 distinct CDR3 sequences, of which roughly 25% are seen a single time; over 70% belongs to the top ten.

Sequences were obtained from blood. The chain employs TRBV29-1 and TRBJ2-7, with TRBD2 identical over 10 bases. This TCR derives from a middle-aged man with Graves' hyperthyroidism. CDR3 DNA sequence: TGCAGCGTTGAAGGGCTAGCGGGAGACCGAACCTACGAGCAGTACTTC. Translated: CSVEGLAGDRTYEQYF.